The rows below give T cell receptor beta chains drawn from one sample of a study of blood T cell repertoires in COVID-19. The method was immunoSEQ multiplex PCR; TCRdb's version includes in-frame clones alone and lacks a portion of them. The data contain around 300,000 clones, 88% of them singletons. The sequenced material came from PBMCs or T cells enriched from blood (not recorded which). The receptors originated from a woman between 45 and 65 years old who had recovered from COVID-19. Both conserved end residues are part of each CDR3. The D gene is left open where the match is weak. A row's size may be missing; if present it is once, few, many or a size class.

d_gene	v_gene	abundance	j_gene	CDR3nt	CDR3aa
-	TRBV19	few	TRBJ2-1	TGTGCCAGTAGTTCACAGGGGGGGTTTGATGAGCAGTTCTTC	CASSSQGGFDEQFF
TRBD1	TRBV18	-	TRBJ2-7	TGTGCCAGCTCACGAGGACAGGGCTCCGAGCAGTACTTC	CASSRGQGSEQYF
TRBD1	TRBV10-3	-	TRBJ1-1	TGTGCCATCGCCCCGACAGGGTTCACTGAAGCTTTCTTT	CAIAPTGFTEAFF
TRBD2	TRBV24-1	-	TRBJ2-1	TGTGCCACCAGTGATCCGGGACTAGCGGGCACTGAGCAGTTCTTC	CATSDPGLAGTEQFF
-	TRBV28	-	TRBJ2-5	TGTGCCAGCAGTTTAGCAGGGGAGTGGCTGGAGACCCAGTACTTC	CASSLAGEWLETQYF
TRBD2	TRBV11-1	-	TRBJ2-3	TGTGCCAGCAGCCTTACTAGCGGGGGACTCACAGATACGCAGTATTTT	CASSLTSGGLTDTQYF
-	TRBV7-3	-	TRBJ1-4	TGTGCCAGCAGCGAACAGGCGGATGAAAAACTGTTTTTT	CASSEQADEKLFF
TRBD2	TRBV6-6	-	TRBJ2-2	TGTGCCAGCAGTAATGGACTAGCGGGAGTGTCCGGGGAGCTGTTTTTT	CASSNGLAGVSGELFF
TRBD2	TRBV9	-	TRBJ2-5	TGTGCCAGCAGCGTAGAGCCTAGCGGGAGGGACCTGGTGGGTCGAGAGACCCAGTACTTC	CASSVEPSGRDLVGRETQYF
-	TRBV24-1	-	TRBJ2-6	TGTGCCACCAGTGATCGAACCGGGACAGGGGCCAACGTCCTGACTTTC	CATSDRTGTGANVLTF
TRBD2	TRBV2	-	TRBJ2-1	TGTGCCAGCGGGGGAACTAGCGCGGCCTACAATGAGCAGTTCTTC	CASGGTSAAYNEQFF
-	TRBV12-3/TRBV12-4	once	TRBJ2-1	TGTGCCAGCAGTCTCGGTAAGAGTGAGCAGTTCTTC	CASSLGKSEQFF
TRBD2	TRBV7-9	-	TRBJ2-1	TGTGCCAGCAGCCAGCCGAGACTAGCGGGAGGAGAGGCCAATGAGCAGTTCTTC	CASSQPRLAGGEANEQFF
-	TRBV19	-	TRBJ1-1	TGTGCCAGTAACCCTATCGACAGGAGGAACACTGAAGCTTTCTTT	CASNPIDRRNTEAFF
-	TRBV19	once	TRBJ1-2	TGTGCCAGTAGTATGGCAGGGGACCATGGCTACACCTTC	CASSMAGDHGYTF
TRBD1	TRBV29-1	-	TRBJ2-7	TGCAGCGTTGAATTGGGGACAGGGGTTTCCTACGAGCAGTACTTC	CSVELGTGVSYEQYF
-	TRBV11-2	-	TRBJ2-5	TGTGCCAGCAGCCGGACTGAAGAGACCCAGTACTTC	CASSRTEETQYF
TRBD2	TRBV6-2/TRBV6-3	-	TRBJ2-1	TGTGCCAGCAGTTACATCCTAATTTGGCGGACTAGGGGCTACAATGAGCAGTTCTTC	CASSYILIWRTRGYNEQFF
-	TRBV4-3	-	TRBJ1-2	TGCGCCAGCAGCCAAGACCCGCAGGCTAACTATGGCTACACCTTC	CASSQDPQANYGYTF
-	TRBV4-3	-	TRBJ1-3	TGCGCCAGCAGCCTGGGGTGGAGGGACTCTGGAAACACCATATATTTT	CASSLGWRDSGNTIYF
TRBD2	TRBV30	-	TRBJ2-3	TGTGCCTGGAGTGTACGACGGAGTTCGGCGGGAGCTAGCACAGATACGCAGTATTTT	CAWSVRRSSAGASTDTQYF
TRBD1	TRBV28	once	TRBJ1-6	TGTGCCAGCAGTTTCTATTCTGGGACAGGGAGCGCCTATAATTCACCCCTCCACTTT	CASSFYSGTGSAYNSPLHF
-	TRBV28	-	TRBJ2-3	TGTGCCAGCAGTTTGGGAGGTAGTGCCGATACGCAGTATTTT	CASSLGGSADTQYF